The 25 T cell receptor beta chains given below trace back to one sample, sequenced in a study of T cell repertoires in aging, cancer and after chemotherapy. Multiplex touch-down PCR with TRB-A/B primers amplified rearranged V-D-J TRB sequences. A single record per CDR3 protein comes from TCRdb applying MiXCR to the multiplex PCR reads. Of roughly 8,500 distinct CDR3 sequences in the sample, 50% to 55% are singletons; the top ten hold roughly 3.8%. Amplification of TCR beta used genomic DNA extracted from peripheral blood. The source material was blood. These receptors originate from a human donor with a solid tumor.

The gene calls are TRBV30 and TRBJ1-2; D is unresolved. CDR1 GTSNPN and CDR2 SVGIG come from the germline V gene (reference sequence). CDR3 length equals 14 residues. V dropped 4 bases and J dropped 4 bases, with 16 bases sitting between them. The CDR3 reads CAWNKNPSFYGYTF. The DNA for the CDR3 is TGTGCCTGGAATAAGAACCCCAGCTTCTATGGCTACACCTTC. The full variable domain, in which reference TRBV30 and TRBJ1-2 provide the parts outside the CDR3, is SQTIHQWPATLVQPVGSPLSLECTVEGTSNPNLYWYRQAAGRGLQLLFYSVGIGQISSEVPQNLSASRPQDRQFILSSKKLLLSDSGFYLCAWNKNPSFYGYTFGSGTRLTVV.

V is TRBV20-1 and J is TRBJ2-2; D possibly corresponds to TRBD1 (6 bases). Germline V CDR1 and CDR2: DFQATT, SNEGSKA (reference sequence). The CDR3 totals 14 residues. Between the trimmed V and J ends, which lost 6 bases and 2 bases, there was a span of 13 bases. The CDR3 region has the DNA TGCAGTGCCACCAAGGACAGCAACACCGGGGAGCTGTTTTTT. It translates to CSATKDSNTGELFF.

The rearrangement joins TRBV19 to TRBJ2-3; D gene unclear. This CDR3 region has 14 residues. V gave up 4 bases and J gave up 0 bases, with 8 bases separating them. Germline CDR1 LNHDA, CDR2 SQIVND (reference sequence). CDR3 nucleotides: TGTGCCAGTAGTACCTCAACTAGCACAGATACGCAGTATTTT. It codes for CASSTSTSTDTQYF.

Only one count was recorded for this clonotype. The chain recombines TRBV20-1 with TRBJ2-3, with a tentative D call TRBD2 (6 bases). Germline-derived CDR1 and CDR2 are DFQATT and SNEGSKA (reference sequence). The CDR3 has 16 amino acids. Trimming shortened V by 0 bases and J by 2 bases, and 15 bases separated the two germline ends. CDR3 in amino acids: CSARELWRGPTDTQYF. CDR3 DNA: TGCAGTGCTAGAGAATTGTGGCGGGGACCCACAGATACGCAGTATTTT.

This clonotype turned up a few times. The chain combines TRBV29-1 with TRBJ1-1; no clear D. V was trimmed by 7 bases and J by 1 base, leaving 13 bases between them. CDR3 length: 13 amino acids. Germline loops: CDR1 SQVTM, CDR2 ANQGSEA. DNA for the CDR3: TGCAGCGCCGGATCGACGGAGAACACTGAAGCTTTCTTT. Translating gives CSAGSTENTEAFF.

The genes are TRBV5-1 and TRBJ2-7; D remains unclear. V dropped 0 bases and J dropped 6 bases, with 4 bases sitting between them. This CDR3 is built from 11 residues. CDR1 SGHRS and CDR2 YFSETQ come from the germline V gene. The CDR3 sequence is CASSLESEQYF. As DNA, the CDR3 is TGCGCCAGCAGCTTGGAAAGCGAGCAGTACTTC.

This clonotype turned up a few times. This rearrangement joins TRBV6-5 to TRBJ1-2, with 7 positions matching TRBD1. Germline CDR1 is MNHEY and CDR2 is SVGAGI. V lost 2 bases to trimming and J lost 7 bases; unmatched junction nucleotides: 1. The CDR3 runs to 12 residues. CDR3 region: CASSYEGAGYTF. The CDR3 region has the DNA TGTGCCAGCAGTTACGAGGGGGCTGGCTACACCTTC.

This clonotype showed up just a few times. The genes are TRBV20-1 and TRBJ1-4, with a weak D call TRBD1 (5 bases). V lost 2 bases to trimming and J lost 8 bases, with 15 bases between them. The CDR3 consists of 14 residues. Germline-derived CDR1 and CDR2 are DFQATT and SNEGSKA (reference sequence). CDR3 coding DNA: TGCAGTGCTAGAAGAGGGACGGGGGACGAAAAACTGTTTTTT. This encodes CSARRGTGDEKLFF.

The V gene is TRBV7-9, the J gene TRBJ2-1; D unclear. The V and J ends lost 5 bases and 7 bases respectively, with 21 bases between them. The CDR3 is made up of 16 amino acids. CDR1 is SEHNR, CDR2 FQNEAQ, per germline (reference sequence). The DNA of the CDR3 is TGTGCCAGCAGCCCCCAGGTTGCGACTTTGAGAAATGAGCAGTTCTTC. Protein sequence: CASSPQVATLRNEQFF.

This chain connects TRBV27 to TRBJ1-2; D unresolved. The germline V and J ends were trimmed by 2 bases and 2 bases, with 9 bases remaining between them. CDR1 is MNHEY and CDR2 is SMNVEV in the germline V gene (reference sequence). The CDR3 has 14 amino acids. The CDR3 region is CASSLGRENYGYTF. For the CDR3, the DNA is TGTGCCAGCAGTTTAGGCCGCGAAAACTATGGCTACACCTTC.

The V and J genes are TRBV6-2 or TRBV6-3 and TRBJ1-5; D gene unclear. From germline, CDR1 is MNHEY and CDR2 SVGEGT. V dropped 2 bases and J dropped 0 bases, with 11 bases sitting between them. CDR3 length: 16 amino acids. This CDR3 reads CASSYARGSSNQPQHF. CDR3 sequence (DNA): TGTGCCAGCAGTTACGCACGCGGCAGTAGCAATCAGCCCCAGCATTTT.

This clonotype was counted a few times. The chain links TRBV12-3 or TRBV12-4 to TRBJ2-2; 12 nucleotides agree with TRBD2. V lost 8 bases to trimming and J lost 2 bases; unmatched junction nucleotides: 3. This CDR3 contains 15 residues. CDR3 in DNA: TGTGCCAGCCGAGGACTAGCGGGAAACACCGGGGAGCTGTTTTTT. Amino acids: CASRGLAGNTGELFF.

The rearrangement uses TRBV20-1 and TRBJ1-2; D not certain. Germline V gene data show CDR1 as DFQATT and CDR2 as SNEGSKA (reference sequence). V shed 3 bases and J shed 10 bases, with 15 bases lying between them. The CDR3 loop spans 12 amino acids. This chain's CDR3 is CSASGSAWAYTF. The DNA for the CDR3 is TGCAGTGCTAGCGGGTCAGCCTGGGCCTACACCTTC.

This rearrangement joins TRBV11-2 to TRBJ2-1, with 7 bases fitting TRBD2. In germline, CDR1 is SGHAT, CDR2 FQNNGV. This CDR3 contains 16 residues. The trim removed 5 bases at V and 0 bases at J, leaving 7 bases unmatched. In DNA form, the CDR3 reads TGTGCCAGCAGCCTGGGGGGGGTCGGCTCCTACAATGAGCAGTTCTTC. Protein: CASSLGGVGSYNEQFF.

J is TRBJ1-3 and V is TRBV20-1, with no clear D. The length of the CDR3 is 13 residues. Trimming removed 3 bases at V and 2 bases at J, with 8 bases between. The germline CDR1 and CDR2 sequences are DFQATT and SNEGSKA (reference sequence). DNA of the CDR3: TGCAGTGCTAGCGCCGGGGCTGGAAACACCATATATTTT. Translating it yields CSASAGAGNTIYF.

This chain connects TRBV6-5 to TRBJ2-7; 9 nucleotides line up with TRBD1. The CDR3 has 16 residues. Germline CDR1 is MNHEY and CDR2 is SVGAGI. The trim removed 0 bases at V and 11 bases at J, leaving 14 bases unmatched. CDR3 residues: CASSYSNGQGRAAKYF. In DNA, the CDR3 is TGTGCCAGCAGTTACTCGAACGGACAGGGGAGGGCGGCGAAGTACTTC.

V and J are TRBV18 and TRBJ2-1; TRBD2 matches at 10 bases. The CDR3 contains 16 residues. V lost 0 bases, J lost 5 bases, and 4 bases stayed unmatched. Germline lookup yields CDR1 KGHSH and CDR2 LQKENI. The CDR3 sequence: CASSPPDGLADNEQFF. CDR3 bases: TGTGCCAGCTCACCACCTGATGGACTAGCGGACAATGAGCAGTTCTTC.

The genes are TRBV4-2 and TRBJ2-3; 11 nucleotides align to TRBD2. V lost 4 bases, J lost 0 bases, and 9 bases stayed unmatched. CDR1 is LGHNA and CDR2 is YNFKEQ in the germline V gene. The CDR3 consists of 18 residues. This chain's CDR3 is CASSLTGASGGSTDTQYF. For the CDR3, the DNA is TGTGCCAGCAGCCTGACTGGGGCTAGCGGGGGGAGCACAGATACGCAGTATTTT.

V usage is TRBV19 and J usage is TRBJ2-3; 9 bases line up with TRBD2. Germline V gene sequence: CDR1 LNHDA, CDR2 SQIVND (reference sequence). The CDR3 contains 17 residues. Trimming took 2 bases from V and 5 from J; bases not matched to a gene: 11. CDR3 loop: CASSIIRAGGRGDTQYF. CDR3 DNA: TGTGCCAGTAGTATAATTCGAGCGGGGGGCCGTGGAGATACGCAGTATTTT.

The chain links TRBV6-2 or TRBV6-3 to TRBJ2-7; D gene uncertain. The CDR3 consists of 15 residues. The germline V gene has CDR1 MNHEY and CDR2 SVGEGT. The V gene lost 0 bases and the J gene lost 3 bases, with 12 bases spanning the gap. The DNA for the CDR3 is TGTGCCAGCAGTTACTCGGCTTCCAAGGGCTACGAGCAGTACTTC. Its protein product is CASSYSASKGYEQYF.

This sequence joins TRBV20-1 and TRBJ2-7; TRBD2 aligns across 7 bases. This CDR3 spans 15 amino acids. Losses at the gene ends were 1 base for V and 2 bases for J; bases not matched to a gene: 8. Germline CDR1 reads DFQATT; CDR2 reads SNEGSKA (reference sequence). This chain's CDR3 is CSARVGREKPYEQYF. Written as DNA, the CDR3 is TGCAGTGCTAGAGTGGGGCGGGAGAAACCCTACGAGCAGTACTTC.

In this sample, this clonotype turned up a few times. The gene calls are TRBV6-6 and TRBJ2-3; no definite D call. The length of the CDR3 is 12 residues. Per the germline V gene, CDR1 is MNHNY and CDR2 is SVGAGI (reference sequence). With 4 bases removed from V and 6 bases from J, the gap between germline ends came to 8 bases. CDR3 in DNA: TGTGCCAGCAGTTCCGTGGGGGATACGCAGTATTTT. Its translation is CASSSVGDTQYF.

The chain couples TRBV10-3 to TRBJ1-2; 8 nucleotides line up with TRBD1. Germline CDR1 is ENHRY and CDR2 is SYGVKD. V lost 7 bases, J lost 7 bases, and 8 bases stayed unmatched. The CDR3 contains 13 residues. The CDR3 reads CAINLGQAGGYTF. In nucleotides, the CDR3 is TGTGCCATCAACCTGGGACAGGCAGGTGGCTACACCTTC.

The chain couples TRBV15 to TRBJ2-7; 8 nucleotides line up with TRBD2. Germline V gene data show CDR1 as LNHNV and CDR2 as YYDKDF (reference sequence). Unmatched junction bases numbered 1, after V lost 2 bases and J lost 1 base. The CDR3 runs to 14 residues. Here the CDR3 DNA reads TGTGCCACCAGCAGAAGCGGGAGTTCCTACGAGCAGTACTTC. This codes for CATSRSGSSYEQYF.

The V gene is TRBV4-3, the J gene TRBJ1-3; D is undetermined. Trimming removed 4 bases at V and 0 bases at J, with 16 bases between. CDR3 size: 17 residues. Germline V gene lookup returns CDR1 LGHNA and CDR2 YSLEER. The CDR3 region is CASSRTDSLPSGNTIYF. In DNA form, the CDR3 reads TGCGCCAGCAGCCGGACGGACTCTTTACCCTCTGGAAACACCATATATTTT.